These T cell receptor beta chains were read from a single sample in a study of beta chain features in type 1 diabetes. The repertoire was sequenced with immunoSEQ multiplex PCR; TCRdb's copy has only in-frame clones and lacks some. This table holds 150,000 to 200,000 clones, around 63% found once. Sequenced material: naive CD4+ T cells from blood. The receptors here all came from a man aged 25 to 40 with type 1 diabetes. The CDR3 runs from the conserved cysteine through the conserved F or W. Fields, in order: V gene, clone size, J gene, CDR3 protein. Not all rows give a size; the values are once, few, many and, for expanded clones, a class.

TRBV7-2	-	TRBJ1-1	CASSLPVVNTEAFF
TRBV27	-	TRBJ2-1	CASSPPGQGGNEQFF
TRBV30	-	TRBJ2-4	CAWSQGVLAKNIQYF
TRBV5-4	-	TRBJ2-3	CASSLDLAVTDTQYF
TRBV5-4	once	TRBJ2-3	CASSRGQGSDTQYF
TRBV7-9	few	TRBJ2-7	CASSLWWEERTSPYEQYF
TRBV30	-	TRBJ2-3	CAWRPGLAASYF
TRBV2	-	TRBJ2-7	CASRSRDRGAEQYF
TRBV9	-	TRBJ2-3	CASSPLEASTDTQYF
TRBV20-1	-	TRBJ2-4	CSASRTPVEYF
TRBV28	-	TRBJ2-3	CALSLAPSTDTQYF
TRBV5-6	-	TRBJ2-3	CASSLDSNTDTQYF
TRBV29-1	-	TRBJ1-3	CSVESAEGHTIYF
TRBV29-1	-	TRBJ1-2	CSVTGMGYGYTF
TRBV7-2	-	TRBJ2-1	CASKEGSSYNEQFF
TRBV6-5	-	TRBJ2-5	CASSRAVYQETQYF
TRBV9	-	TRBJ2-2	CASSVYSGTHTGELFF
TRBV11-2	-	TRBJ2-3	CASSFRPQGVSTDTQYF
TRBV28	-	TRBJ2-5	CASSLSGPSGQYF
TRBV4-3	once	TRBJ1-4	CASSQGFRQGYEKLFF